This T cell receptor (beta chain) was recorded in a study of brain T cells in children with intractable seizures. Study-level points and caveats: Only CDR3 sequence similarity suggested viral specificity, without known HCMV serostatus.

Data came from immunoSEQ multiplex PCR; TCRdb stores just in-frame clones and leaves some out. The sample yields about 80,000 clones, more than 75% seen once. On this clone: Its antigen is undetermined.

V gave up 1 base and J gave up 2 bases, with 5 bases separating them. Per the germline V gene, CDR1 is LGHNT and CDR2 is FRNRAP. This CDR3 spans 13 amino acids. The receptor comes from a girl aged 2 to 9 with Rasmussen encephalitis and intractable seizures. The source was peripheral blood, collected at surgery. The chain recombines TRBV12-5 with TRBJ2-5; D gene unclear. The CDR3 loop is CASGLGLQETQYF. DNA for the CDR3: TGTGCTAGTGGTTTGGGACTGCAAGAGACCCAGTACTTC.